The present T cell receptor beta chain was sequenced within a study of T cell clonality in common variable immunodeficiency. Study findings and constraints: Common variable immunodeficiency TCR beta sequences reportedly had fewer deletions and N-nucleotide insertions.

Sequencing used immunoSEQ multiplex PCR; TCRdb keeps in-frame clones, though not all of them. The sample shows roughly 34,000 clones, none of them appearing just once. Reduced serum IgG, IgA and/or IgM plus specific antibody deficiency defined CVID. This clone occurred many times. Its antigen is still unknown. The CDR3 is cut off 3 residues early in the read; its end comes from the germline J gene. V gave up 4 bases and J gave up 9 bases, with 14 bases separating them. The CDR3 totals 13 residues. Germline-derived CDR1 and CDR2 are SGDLS and YYNGEE. The receptor comes from a human donor with common variable immunodeficiency. The chain employs TRBV9 and TRBJ2-1, with a weak D call TRBD1 (6 bases). The material sequenced was peripheral blood mononuclear cells. The sequenced CDR3 bases are TGTGCCAGCAGCCCTCGACAGGCCTCTGAG. It specifies CASSPRQASE. The full-length CDR3 reads as CASSPRQASEQFF.